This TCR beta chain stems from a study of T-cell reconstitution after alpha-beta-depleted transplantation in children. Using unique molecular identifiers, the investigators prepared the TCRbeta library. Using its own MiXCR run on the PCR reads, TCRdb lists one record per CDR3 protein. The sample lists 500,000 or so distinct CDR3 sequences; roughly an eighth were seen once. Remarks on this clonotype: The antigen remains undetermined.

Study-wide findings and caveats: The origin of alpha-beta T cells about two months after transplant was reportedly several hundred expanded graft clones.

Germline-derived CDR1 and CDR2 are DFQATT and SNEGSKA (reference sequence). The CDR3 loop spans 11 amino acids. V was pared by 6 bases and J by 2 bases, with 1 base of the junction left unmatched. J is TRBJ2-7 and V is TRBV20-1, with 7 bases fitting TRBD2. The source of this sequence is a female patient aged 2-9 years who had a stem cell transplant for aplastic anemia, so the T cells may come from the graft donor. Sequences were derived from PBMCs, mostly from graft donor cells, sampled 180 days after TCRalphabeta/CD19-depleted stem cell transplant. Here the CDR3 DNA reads TGCAGTGCGGGGACTACCTACGAGCAGTACTTC. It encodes CSAGTTYEQYF.